The 26 T cell receptor beta chains in this list originate from one sample, sequenced in a study of blood T cells in healthy people across ages. The second PCR ran about 6 to 11 cycles with a sample-barcoded 5' primer and J-beta primers. TCRdb analysed the 5' RACE reads with MiXCR anew, one entry per CDR3 protein. The repertoire holds 1.5 million to 2 million distinct CDR3 sequences, with 40% to 55% as singletons. What was sequenced was blood. The receptors originated from a woman aged 40-49 years in good health.

A few counts support this clonotype. The chain uses TRBV7-9 and TRBJ1-4; D is perhaps TRBD1 (6 bases). V lost 0 bases to trimming and J lost 5 bases, with 13 bases between them. The CDR3 is made up of 16 amino acids. CDR1 is SEHNR and CDR2 is FQNEAQ in the germline V gene (reference sequence). The CDR3 DNA reads TGTGCCAGCAGCTTAGCGCAGGGACACCTAAATGAAAAACTGTTTTTT. The encoded protein is CASSLAQGHLNEKLFF.

The sample holds a few counts of this clonotype. The rearrangement links TRBV12-3 or TRBV12-4 to TRBJ2-1, with 11 bases aligning to TRBD2. The V and J ends lost 6 bases and 8 bases, in that order; junction bases with no gene match: 12. CDR3 length: 16 residues. CDR3 DNA: TGTGCCAGCAGCCCTTTGACTAGCGGGGCGAACCATGAGCAGTTCTTC. This codes for CASSPLTSGANHEQFF.

This clonotype has ten or more counts. Written as DNA, the CDR3 is TGTGCCAGCAGTGTTGGAGGCTATGGCTACACCTTC. The encoded protein is CASSVGGYGYTF. The chain is built from TRBV9 and TRBJ1-2; no definite D call. CDR1 is SGDLS and CDR2 is YYNGEE in the germline V gene. The germline V and J ends were trimmed by 5 bases and 4 bases, with 9 bases remaining between them. CDR3 size: 12 residues. Based on the CDR3 plus reference TRBV9 and TRBJ1-2, the full variable domain is DSGVTQTPKHLITATGQRVTLRCSPRSGDLSVYWYQQSLDQGLQFLIQYYNGEERAKGNILERFSAQQFPDLHSELNLSSLELGDSALYFCASSVGGYGYTFGSGTRLTVV.

The gene calls are TRBV5-6 and TRBJ2-3, with 9 bases matching TRBD2. Trimming at V came to 7 bases and at J to 3 bases, leaving 9 bases not matched to a gene. The CDR3 extends over 15 amino acids. Germline CDR1 SGHDT, CDR2 YYEEEE. CDR3 bases: TGTGCCAGCGAGTTTGTTAGCGGGGGTACAGATACGCAGTATTTT. This encodes CASEFVSGGTDTQYF. Variable domain in full (rest from reference TRBV5-6 and TRBJ2-3): DAGVTQSPTHLIKTRGQQVTLRCSPKSGHDTVSWYQQALGQGPQFIFQYYEEEERQRGNFPDRFSGHQFPNYSSELNVNALLLGDSALYLCASEFVSGGTDTQYFGPGTRLTVL.

The V call is TRBV27, the J call TRBJ1-6, with 8 bases that match TRBD1. J was trimmed by 7 bases and V by 3 bases; bases with no gene match: 8. The CDR3 totals 16 residues. Germline lookup yields CDR1 MNHEY and CDR2 SMNVEV (reference sequence). The CDR3 loop is CASSLNRDRRNSPLHF. The CDR3 DNA follows: TGTGCCAGCAGTTTGAACCGGGACAGGCGCAATTCACCCCTCCACTTT.

This chain joins TRBV24-1 and TRBJ2-7; 8 bases map to TRBD1. The CDR3 covers 16 residues. J gave up 2 bases and V 3 bases, and 8 bases lay outside the gene matches. Germline V gene data show CDR1 as KGHDR and CDR2 as SFDVKD. The CDR3 DNA is TGTGCCACCAGTGATCACGCCGGGACAGGAACCTACGAGCAGTACTTC. It translates to CATSDHAGTGTYEQYF.

This clonotype was detected only a few times. CDR3 DNA: TGTGCCAGCAGCAGGGGACAGGGTAGGGAAAAACTGTTTTTT. It yields the protein CASSRGQGREKLFF. This sequence joins TRBV27 and TRBJ1-4; the match to TRBD1 covers 9 bases. Germline V gives CDR1 MNHEY, CDR2 SMNVEV (reference sequence). The CDR3 contains 14 residues. Trimming cost V 6 bases and J 8 bases; bases outside gene matches: 7.

The genes are TRBV20-1 and TRBJ2-5; 8 nucleotides align to TRBD2. The CDR3 totals 16 residues. Germline V gene lookup returns CDR1 DFQATT and CDR2 SNEGSKA (reference sequence). The V gene end was trimmed by 1 base and the J gene end by 5 bases; junction bases not matched to a gene: 12. The CDR3, as DNA: TGCAGTGCTAGAGGGGTTAAGCGGGGGCCGTTGGAGACCCAGTACTTC. It specifies CSARGVKRGPLETQYF.

This clonotype has only one observation. The rearrangement links TRBV4-2 to TRBJ2-3, with 7 bases fitting TRBD2. The CDR3 contains 18 residues. CDR1 and CDR2 (germline): LGHNA, YNFKEQ. V was clipped by 2 bases and J by 5 bases; unmatched bases: 16. In nucleotides, the CDR3 is TGTGCCAGCAGCCAAAACCTCGGGGCGGGGGTGAACTTAGATACGCAGTATTTT. This codes for CASSQNLGAGVNLDTQYF.

The rearrangement uses TRBV20-1 and TRBJ2-7, with TRBD2 matching 7 bases. This CDR3 contains 13 residues. CDR1 DFQATT and CDR2 SNEGSKA come from the germline V gene (reference sequence). With 6 bases clipped from V and 6 bases from J, the junction kept 11 bases outside the gene matches. CDR3 nucleotide sequence: TGCAGTGCCCCAGCTTCGGGACTACCCGAGCAGTACTTC. This codes for CSAPASGLPEQYF.

This rearrangement joins TRBV12-3 or TRBV12-4 to TRBJ1-1; D not certain. Trimming left V 7 bases short and J 1 base short, with 10 bases between. The CDR3 is made up of 13 amino acids. The CDR3 DNA reads as TGTGCCAGCACCTCGCAGCAGAACACTGAAGCTTTCTTT. This gives the protein CASTSQQNTEAFF.

This clonotype was observed a handful of times. This chain joins TRBV9 and TRBJ1-2; 8 nucleotides agree with TRBD1. This CDR3 spans 14 amino acids. Germline trimming cut 0 bases from V and 9 bases from J; bases unmatched to any gene: 7. Germline V lookup: CDR1 SGDLS, CDR2 YYNGEE. CDR3 nucleotide sequence: TGTGCCAGCAGCGTAGGGGCGGGGGACAGGCGCTACACCTTC. It specifies CASSVGAGDRRYTF.

As DNA, the CDR3 is TGTGCCAGCAGTCGAAGGCAGGGGGCGAACGAGCAGTACTTC. This translates into CASSRRQGANEQYF. The chain recombines TRBV12-3 or TRBV12-4 with TRBJ2-7, with 8 bases aligning to TRBD1. The J segment lost 5 bases and the V segment lost 5 bases, leaving 8 bases of the junction unmatched. The length of the CDR3 is 14 residues.

J is TRBJ2-7 and V is TRBV7-2; possibly TRBD1 for D (8 bases). The CDR3 has 18 amino acids. The germline V gene encodes CDR1 SGHTA and CDR2 FQGNSA. V shed 3 bases and J shed 0 bases, with 21 bases lying between them. The CDR3 bases are TGTGCCAGCAGCTTCTACCCCTCAGGGGGCGGGAGCTCCTACGAGCAGTACTTC. Residues: CASSFYPSGGGSSYEQYF.

The chain is built from TRBV4-3 and TRBJ1-5, with D unresolved. Germline V lookup: CDR1 LGHNA, CDR2 YSLEER. V lost 0 bases and J lost 0, with 6 bases in between. The CDR3 length is 15 residues. The CDR3 sequence: CASSQEADSNQPQHF. The CDR3 DNA reads as TGCGCCAGCAGCCAAGAGGCCGATAGCAATCAGCCCCAGCATTTT.

The chain carries TRBV20-1 and TRBJ2-4; TRBD2 matches at 7 bases. Matching the DNA end better, TRBJ2-7 makes the J call doubtful. The CDR3 has 17 residues. Germline-derived CDR1 and CDR2 are DFQATT and SNEGSKA (reference sequence). The CDR3 region has the DNA TGCAGTGCTAGGGGGGGGGTAGGGGCGTTCCTAGTCGTCGAGCAGTACTTC. This translates into CSARGGVGAFLVVEQYF.

V gene TRBV25-1 combines with J gene TRBJ2-3; no clear D. The V gene's germline CDR1 is MGHDK and CDR2 SYGVNS. With 3 bases removed from V and 1 base from J, the gap between germline ends came to 5 bases. The CDR3 has 13 amino acids. CDR3 amino acids: CASSELGTDTQYF. The DNA for the CDR3 is TGTGCCAGCAGTGAGCTGGGCACAGATACGCAGTATTTT.

The chain is built from TRBV3-1 and TRBJ1-4; D gene unclear. The CDR3 is made up of 15 amino acids. Looked up from germline, CDR1 is LGHDT and CDR2 is YNNKEL (reference sequence). The V and J ends lost 4 bases and 7 bases respectively, with 16 bases between them. CDR3 amino acids: CASSPITGQGEKLFF. CDR3 DNA sequence: TGTGCCAGCAGCCCCATAACCGGCCAAGGTGAAAAACTGTTTTTT.

DNA of the CDR3: TGTGCCATCAGTGGGCAGTCATCGCTAGGCTACACCTTC. Translated: CAISGQSSLGYTF. This sequence joins TRBV10-3 and TRBJ1-2; D call uncertain. The CDR3 is 13 amino acids. Germline CDR1 and CDR2: ENHRY and SYGVKD. V was pared by 4 bases and J by 8 bases, with 14 bases between.

This chain joins TRBV12-3 or TRBV12-4 and TRBJ2-3; D possibly corresponds to TRBD1 (5 bases). This CDR3 spans 13 amino acids. V was shortened by 5 bases and J by 7 bases, with 13 bases between the two germline ends. As DNA, the CDR3 is TGTGCCAGCAGTCCGCAGACAGAGAATACGCAGTATTTT. Amino acids: CASSPQTENTQYF.

This sequence joins TRBV4-2 and TRBJ1-1; 8 bases agree with TRBD1. The J segment lost 1 base and the V segment lost 0 bases, leaving 10 bases of the junction unmatched. This CDR3 region has 18 residues. The germline gives CDR1 LGHNA, CDR2 YNFKEQ. The DNA for the CDR3 is TGTGCCAGCAGCCAAGATTGGACCCAGGGGGCCTGGAACACTGAAGCTTTCTTT. Translating it yields CASSQDWTQGAWNTEAFF.

The chain employs TRBV7-9 and TRBJ2-3; TRBD2 aligns across 10 bases. The V segment lost 5 bases and the J segment 0 bases; nucleotides outside the gene matches: 8. Germline CDR1 is SEHNR and CDR2 is FQNEAQ (reference sequence). CDR3 size: 17 residues. The CDR3 is CASSAPGTSESTDTQYF. Written as DNA, the CDR3 is TGTGCCAGCAGCGCCCCCGGGACTAGCGAAAGCACAGATACGCAGTATTTT.

V is TRBV10-3 and J is TRBJ2-3; 7 bases match TRBD1. Germline CDR1 ENHRY, CDR2 SYGVKD. The V segment lost 2 bases and the J segment 7 bases; nucleotides outside the gene matches: 3. The CDR3 consists of 13 residues. CDR3: CAISERQGNTQYF. The CDR3 DNA reads as TGTGCCATCAGTGAGAGACAGGGTAATACGCAGTATTTT.

This clonotype was seen a few times. The rearrangement uses TRBV28 and TRBJ2-5, with 10 bases fitting TRBD2. Losses at the gene ends were 2 bases for V and 9 bases for J; bases not matched to a gene: 9. Germline V gene lookup returns CDR1 MDHEN and CDR2 SYDVKM. The CDR3 sequence is 15 residues long. The CDR3 here is CASSLPSGGLAAQYF. CDR3 bases: TGTGCCAGCAGTTTACCTAGCGGGGGTTTAGCGGCCCAGTACTTC.

The chain combines TRBV6-5 with TRBJ1-2; D is unclear. Germline V gene data show CDR1 as MNHEY and CDR2 as SVGAGI. The V end lost 6 bases, the J end lost 1 base, and 15 bases lay between the germline ends. CDR3 length: 15 residues. CDR3 nucleotides: TGTGCCAGCAGAACAACGAGCAGTAGTAACTATGGCTACACCTTC. It encodes CASRTTSSSNYGYTF.

This clonotype appeared a few times. CDR3 nucleotides: TGTGCCAGCACCACACTAGGCACAGATACGCAGTATTTT. It encodes CASTTLGTDTQYF. This chain links TRBV27 with TRBJ2-3; perhaps TRBD2 as D (5 bases). With 7 bases removed from V and 1 base from J, the gap between germline ends came to 9 bases. CDR3 size: 13 residues. CDR1 and CDR2 (germline): MNHEY, SMNVEV (reference sequence).